This T cell receptor (beta chain) was obtained from a study of blood T cell repertoires in COVID-19. Profiled with immunoSEQ multiplex PCR; TCRdb holds only in-frame clones, not every one. The top ten hold around 2.9% of the sample, which has about 400,000 clones, around 84% seen once. This clone occurred once. The CDR3 loop spans 15 amino acids. Germline trimming cut 5 bases from V and 5 bases from J; bases unmatched to any gene: 9. CDR1 and CDR2 (germline): MDHEN, SYDVKM. Specimen: peripheral blood. V gene TRBV28 combines with J gene TRBJ2-1; the match to TRBD1 covers 7 bases. This receptor was obtained from a human donor in a cohort sampled during active COVID-19. DNA of the CDR3: TGTGCCAGCAGTGACAGGGTTTGGTCACACAATGAGCAGTTCTTC. Encoded protein: CASSDRVWSHNEQFF.